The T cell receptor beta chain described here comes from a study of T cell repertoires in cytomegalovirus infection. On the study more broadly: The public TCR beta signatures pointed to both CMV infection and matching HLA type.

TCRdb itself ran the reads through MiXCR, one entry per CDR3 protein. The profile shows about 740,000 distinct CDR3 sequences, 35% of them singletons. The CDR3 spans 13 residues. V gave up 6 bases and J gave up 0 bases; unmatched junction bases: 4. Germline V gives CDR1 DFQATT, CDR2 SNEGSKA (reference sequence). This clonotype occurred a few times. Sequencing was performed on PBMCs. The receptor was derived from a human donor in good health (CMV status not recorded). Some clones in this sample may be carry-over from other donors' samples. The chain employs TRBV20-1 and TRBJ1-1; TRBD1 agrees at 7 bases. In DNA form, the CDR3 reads TGCAGTGCGCCGGGACAGATGAACACTGAAGCTTTCTTT. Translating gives CSAPGQMNTEAFF.